This record looks at one T cell receptor beta chain sequence and its context. Seattle patients were enrolled during active infection and followed longitudinally. The data derive from a study of blood T cell repertoires in COVID-19. Background on the study: COVID-19 samples collected from the United States, Italy and Spain covered acute and convalescent phases. In each case, the material was cDNA or gDNA derived from T cells, B-cell-depleted T cells, or PBMCs.

In the authors' workflow: The authors estimated nucleated cell counts from reference gene primer amplification. Profiled with immunoSEQ multiplex PCR; TCRdb holds only in-frame clones, not every one. V and J calls and clone size come straight from that table; D and trimming were deduced from the DNA. The sample has some 180,000 clones, around 75% seen once. The CDR3 extends over 17 amino acids. The germline CDR1 and CDR2 sequences are SGHTA and FQGNSA. Trimming at V came to 5 bases and at J to 2 bases, leaving 11 bases not matched to a gene. The J gene is TRBJ2-7, the V gene TRBV7-2; 11 bases map to TRBD2. Sequenced input: peripheral blood. The clonotype comes from a woman in her 40s with COVID-19, enrolled during active disease. Written as DNA, the CDR3 is TGTGCCAGCAGCCTGAGACCGGGACTAGCGGCTACCTACGAGCAGTACTTC. It specifies CASSLRPGLAATYEQYF.